These 6 T cell receptor beta chains originate from one sample sequenced in a study of metastatic and nonmetastatic thyroid tumors. The entire patient cohort was treatment-naive prior to thyroid surgery. With MiXCR, TCRdb called clones anew from the PCR reads. The profile covers some 38,000 clones, with roughly half appearing a single time and around 24% taken by the ten largest. The source material was tumor tissue. The receptors derive from a male donor with papillary thyroid cancer or a benign thyroid nodule (not recorded which). Some clones in this sample may be carry-over from other donors' samples.

This chain links TRBV9 with TRBJ1-1; 7 bases are shared with TRBD1. With V trimmed by 4 bases and J by 5 bases, 11 bases remained unmatched. Germline CDR1 and CDR2: SGDLS and YYNGEE. The CDR3 consists of 15 residues. This chain's CDR3 is CASSPQPTGQTEAFF. The DNA for the CDR3 is TGTGCCAGCAGCCCCCAGCCGACAGGGCAAACTGAAGCTTTCTTT.

In its sample, this clone ranks as medium-sized. The chain has TRBV28 and TRBJ2-7, with 7 bases aligning to TRBD1. The CDR3 consists of 14 residues. In germline, CDR1 is MDHEN, CDR2 SYDVKM. The J segment lost 2 bases and the V segment lost 6 bases, leaving 7 bases of the junction unmatched. The CDR3 nucleotides are TGTGCCAGCAGCGAGTCCGGGACAGCCTACGAGCAGTACTTC. The encoded protein is CASSESGTAYEQYF. The full variable domain, in which reference TRBV28 and TRBJ2-7 provide the parts outside the CDR3, is DVKVTQSSRYLVKRTGEKVFLECVQDMDHENMFWYRQDPGLGLRLIYFSYDVKMKEKGDIPEGYSVSREKKERFSLILESASTNQTSMYLCASSESGTAYEQYFGPGTRLTVT.

The chain is built from TRBV9 and TRBJ1-1; D is possibly TRBD1 (6 bases). This CDR3 has 14 residues. V shed 4 bases and J shed 2 bases, with 12 bases lying between them. The germline gives CDR1 SGDLS, CDR2 YYNGEE. The CDR3 region has the DNA TGTGCCAGCAGCCCCCTGGGGGCCAACACTGAAGCTTTCTTT. Encoded protein: CASSPLGANTEAFF.

This clone came up a few times. The V and J genes are TRBV2 and TRBJ1-5, with 7 nucleotides matching TRBD1. CDR3 size: 14 residues. The V segment lost 4 bases and the J segment 4 bases; nucleotides outside the gene matches: 4. Germline-derived CDR1 and CDR2 are SNHLY and FYNNEI. As DNA, the CDR3 is TGTGCCAGCAGTGCTGTGACAGGGAATCAGCCCCAGCATTTT. Translating it yields CASSAVTGNQPQHF.

This clone was recorded a few times. V is TRBV28 and J is TRBJ2-7, with 7 nucleotides matching TRBD2. V was clipped by 6 bases and J by 0 bases; unmatched bases: 8. The CDR3 consists of 15 residues. The V gene's germline CDR1 is MDHEN and CDR2 SYDVKM. For the CDR3, the DNA is TGTGCCAGCAGGATCGGGGGAGGGTTCTCCTACGAGCAGTACTTC. It yields the protein CASRIGGGFSYEQYF.

The rearrangement links TRBV5-1 to TRBJ2-1, with D perhaps TRBD2 (5 bases). V was trimmed by 0 bases and J by 6 bases, leaving 16 bases between them. In germline, CDR1 is SGHRS, CDR2 YFSETQ. The length of the CDR3 is 16 residues. The CDR3 spells CASSLGIVRDVNEQFF. The CDR3 bases are TGCGCCAGCAGCTTGGGAATCGTGAGGGATGTCAATGAGCAGTTCTTC.